This T cell receptor (beta chain) was captured in a study of shared clonotypes between healthy human individuals. Study-level findings and limits: Blood was the only sampled material, and tissue repertoires likely differ.

The CDR3 contains 11 residues. Germline V gene sequence: CDR1 DFQATT, CDR2 SNEGSKA (reference sequence). V was pared by 6 bases and J by 1 base, with 4 bases between. Healthy HIV-negative adults without recent acute infections or vaccinations served as donors. Around 90 million PBMCs served as the genomic DNA source for unsorted samples. The protocol was immunoSEQ multiplex PCR, while the TCRdb copy is restricted to in-frame clones and leaves out a portion. The sample contains 450,000 to 500,000 clones, roughly 80% of which appear only once. About this clone: Its antigen is still unknown.

V gene TRBV20-1 combines with J gene TRBJ2-1; D is unresolved. The specimen sequenced was PBMCs. The origin of this receptor is a middle-aged woman in good health. Some clones in this sample may be carry-over from other donors' samples. The CDR3 loop reads CSAASYNEQFF. The CDR3 bases are TGCAGTGCCGCGTCCTACAATGAGCAGTTCTTC.